This entry lists 8 T cell receptor beta chains sequenced from one sample in a study of OX40 agonist ivuxolimab in advanced cancers. Clones were sequenced by immunoSEQ multiplex PCR, and TCRdb holds only the in-frame ones, with some missing. The sample lists tens of thousands of clones; about 86% were seen once. This specimen was CD4+ or CD8+ T cells sorted from blood, taken in a trial of the OX40 agonist ivuxolimab. These receptors all come from an adult with an advanced solid tumor such as melanoma, head and neck, liver or kidney cancer.

V is TRBV6-1 and J is TRBJ2-5; TRBD2 matches at 9 bases. The V and J ends lost 2 bases and 5 bases, in that order; junction bases with no gene match: 12. Germline loops: CDR1 MNHNS, CDR2 SASEGT. This CDR3 has 17 amino acids. As DNA, the CDR3 is TGTGCCAGCAGTGAAAGGAATGAGCGGGGGGCCTTTGAGACCCAGTACTTC. It yields the protein CASSERNERGAFETQYF.

The rearrangement links TRBV4-3 to TRBJ2-2; a weak D match, TRBD2 (5 bases). V was pared by 3 bases and J by 3 bases, with 11 bases between. The CDR3 totals 15 residues. Germline-derived CDR1 and CDR2 are LGHNA and YSLEER. CDR3 amino acids: CASSQERDHTGELFF. The DNA for the CDR3 is TGCGCCAGCAGCCAGGAACGGGATCACACCGGGGAGCTGTTTTTT.

V usage is TRBV5-4 and J usage is TRBJ1-2, with D possibly being TRBD1 (5 bases). In germline, CDR1 is SGHNT, CDR2 YYREEE (reference sequence). The CDR3 runs to 14 residues. V dropped 6 bases and J dropped 4 bases, with 16 bases sitting between them. Here the CDR3 DNA reads TGTGCCAGCACCGCGCTGGGGGACGGCTATGGCTACACCTTC. Its translation: CASTALGDGYGYTF.

The chain employs TRBV5-1 and TRBJ2-2; D not resolved. The CDR3 loop spans 10 amino acids. V was shortened by 7 bases and J by 7 bases, with 5 bases between the two germline ends. CDR1 and CDR2 from the germline V gene are SGHRS and YFSETQ. The CDR3 DNA reads TGCGCCAGCTATAACGGGGAGCTGTTTTTT. As protein: CASYNGELFF.

The chain carries TRBV9 and TRBJ2-1; TRBD1 agrees at 10 bases. The V and J ends lost 4 bases and 4 bases, in that order; junction bases with no gene match: 8. Germline V lookup: CDR1 SGDLS, CDR2 YYNGEE. The CDR3 has 16 amino acids. In DNA, the CDR3 is TGTGCCAGCAGCCCGATGGGACAGGGGCCTTACAATGAGCAGTTCTTC. It codes for CASSPMGQGPYNEQFF.

This chain connects TRBV13 to TRBJ2-3; D gene ambiguous. Per the germline V gene, CDR1 is PRHDT and CDR2 is FYEKMQ (reference sequence). Between the trimmed V and J ends, which lost 7 bases and 3 bases, there was a span of 8 bases. This CDR3 has 12 amino acids. Here the CDR3 DNA reads TGTGCCAGCATGAGCGCGACAGATACGCAGTATTTT. It translates to CASMSATDTQYF.

This chain connects TRBV4-3 to TRBJ2-7, with D tentatively TRBD2 (6 bases). The CDR3 length is 14 residues. Germline V gene data show CDR1 as LGHNA and CDR2 as YSLEER. V shed 2 bases and J shed 3 bases, with 11 bases lying between them. The CDR3 protein is CASSQSRDFYEQYF. CDR3 sequence (DNA): TGCGCCAGCAGCCAATCCCGGGACTTCTACGAGCAGTACTTC.

The genes are TRBV2 and TRBJ1-2; D perhaps matches TRBD1 (5 bases). Trimming removed 10 bases from V and 8 bases from J, with 20 bases in between. The CDR3 covers 13 residues. Germline lookup yields CDR1 SNHLY and CDR2 FYNNEI. CDR3 sequence: CAIPRDRRSGYTF. The CDR3, as DNA: TGTGCCATTCCACGGGACCGACGTTCAGGCTACACCTTC.